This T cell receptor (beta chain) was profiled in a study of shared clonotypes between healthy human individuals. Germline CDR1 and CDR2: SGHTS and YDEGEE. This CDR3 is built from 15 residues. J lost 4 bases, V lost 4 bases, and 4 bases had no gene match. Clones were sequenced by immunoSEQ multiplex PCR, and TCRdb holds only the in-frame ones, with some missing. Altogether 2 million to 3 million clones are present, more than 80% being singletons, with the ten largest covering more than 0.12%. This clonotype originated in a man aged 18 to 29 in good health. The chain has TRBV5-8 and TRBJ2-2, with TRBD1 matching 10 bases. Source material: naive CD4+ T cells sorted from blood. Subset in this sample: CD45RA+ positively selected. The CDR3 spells CASSPGTGATGELFF. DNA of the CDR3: TGTGCCAGCAGCCCTGGGACAGGGGCCACCGGGGAGCTGTTTTTT.